The clone carrying this TCR beta chain was recorded many times. Antigen: not known. The data are from a study of identical twins. Study conclusions and caveats: Modelling approaches yielded underestimates of out-of-frame TCR alpha sharing between monozygotic twins. Whereas memory repertoires showed no such difference, abundant cord blood beta clonotypes carried fewer insertions.

V lost 5 bases and J lost 2, with 13 bases in between. Germline-derived CDR1 and CDR2 are MDHEN and SYDVKM. The CDR3 sequence is 15 residues long. A universal primer site was added by template switching, and unique molecular identifiers were carried by the cDNA. TCRdb used MiXCR to reprocess the 5' RACE reads, holding one entry per CDR3 protein. This sample has 700,000 or so distinct CDR3 sequences, with around 8.6% found just once. The same specimen was also included in a second study, on yellow fever vaccine responses in identical twins. That source notes: Twins reportedly had a vaccine T cell response that seemed partly convergent, partly personalized.

Sequencing input: PBMCs. The receptor was isolated from a woman under 30 in good health. This chain connects TRBV28 to TRBJ2-1; TRBD1 might be the D (5 bases). The CDR3 sequence is CASSLREGAYNEQFF. In nucleotides, the CDR3 is TGTGCCAGCAGTCTCCGCGAAGGGGCCTACAATGAGCAGTTCTTC.